One sample yielded the 22 T cell receptor beta chains listed below, sequenced in a study of early T cells in non-severe SARS-CoV-2 infection. One entry per CDR3 protein results from TCRdb running MiXCR on the 5' RACE reads. This sample has more than 55,000 distinct CDR3 sequences; around 9.3% occur once, and the top ten carry under 20%. Sequenced input: whole blood. The receptors shown here come from an adult who was a healthcare worker with PCR-confirmed SARS-CoV-2 infection or an uninfected control (not recorded which).

This clonotype was seen ten or more times. The chain joins TRBV7-3 to TRBJ2-3; D is ambiguous. The CDR3 has 13 amino acids. The V gene lost 4 bases and the J gene lost 0 bases, with 5 bases spanning the gap. Germline CDR1 is SGHTA and CDR2 is FQGTGA. The CDR3 coding sequence is TGTGCCAGCAGCTATACTAGCACAGATACGCAGTATTTT. The encoded protein is CASSYTSTDTQYF.

This clonotype has at least ten counts. This chain links TRBV7-6 with TRBJ1-2; no firm D call. Germline loops: CDR1 SGHVS, CDR2 FNYEAQ. This CDR3 spans 13 amino acids. V was shortened by 5 bases and J by 8 bases, with 15 bases between the two germline ends. The CDR3 reads CASSQNSRWGYTF. Written as DNA, the CDR3 is TGTGCCAGCAGCCAAAACTCGAGGTGGGGCTACACCTTC.

This clonotype showed up just a few times. Germline is not matched at one junction end, which may reflect a read error. The chain links TRBV24-1 to TRBJ2-2; D remains unclear. Germline CDR1 and CDR2: KGHDR and SFDVKD. CDR3 size: 15 residues. The CDR3 protein is CATSDPGSNTGELFF. The CDR3 DNA reads as TGCGCCACCAGTGATCCCGGGTCGAACACCGGGGAGCTGTTTTTT.

Many counts were recorded for this clonotype. This chain links TRBV30 with TRBJ2-7, with D uncertain. The CDR3 is 12 residues long. CDR1 is GTSNPN, CDR2 SVGIG, per germline (reference sequence). The V and J ends lost 2 bases and 0 bases respectively, with 5 bases between them. The CDR3 sequence: CAWSSSSYEQYF. The CDR3 DNA sequence: TGTGCCTGGAGTTCTAGCTCCTACGAGCAGTACTTC.

This clonotype was picked up many times. This chain connects TRBV25-1 to TRBJ2-4; TRBD1 matches at 8 bases. This CDR3 spans 17 amino acids. The germline V gene encodes CDR1 MGHDK and CDR2 SYGVNS. The J segment lost 0 bases and the V segment lost 5 bases, leaving 9 bases of the junction unmatched. The CDR3 DNA is TGTGCCAGCAGTCCCATAGGGACAGGCCTAGCCAAAAACATTCAGTACTTC. Translation: CASSPIGTGLAKNIQYF. Supplemented by reference TRBV25-1 and TRBJ2-4, the full variable domain reads EADIYQTPRYLVIGTGKKITLECSQTMGHDKMYWYQQDPGMELHLIHYSYGVNSTEKGDLSSESTVSRIRTEHFPLTLESARPSHTSQYLCASSPIGTGLAKNIQYFGAGTRLSVL.

This clonotype was counted many times. The chain is built from TRBV29-1 and TRBJ2-2; 11 nucleotides line up with TRBD2. This CDR3 has 14 amino acids. The ends lost 7 bases at V and 5 bases at J; junction bases unmatched: 6. Germline CDR1 SQVTM, CDR2 ANQGSEA. CDR3 region: CSARTSGLTGELFF. CDR3 bases: TGCAGCGCCCGGACTAGCGGGCTTACCGGGGAGCTGTTTTTT.

This clonotype was seen repeatedly, ten times or more. The chain is built from TRBV6-5 and TRBJ2-1; D remains unclear. V was cut by 4 bases and J by 1 base, with 8 bases left in between. Germline CDR1 is MNHEY and CDR2 is SVGAGI. This CDR3 is built from 14 residues. The CDR3 loop is CASSWVRSYNEQFF. CDR3 DNA sequence: TGTGCCAGCAGTTGGGTCCGTTCCTACAATGAGCAGTTCTTC.

V and J are TRBV28 and TRBJ1-6; D is unresolved. This CDR3 has 15 residues. V lost 4 bases and J 9 bases, leaving 16 bases between the germline ends. Germline assignment: CDR1 MDHEN and CDR2 SYDVKM. CDR3 in amino acids: CASSSAGPISSPLHF. The DNA for the CDR3 is TGTGCCAGCAGTTCGGCCGGGCCCATCAGTTCACCCCTCCACTTT.

This clonotype was found many times. The V gene is TRBV7-4, the J gene TRBJ1-1, with a weak D call TRBD1 (5 bases). V gave up 5 bases and J gave up 2 bases, with 18 bases separating them. CDR3 length: 16 residues. The germline V gene has CDR1 SGHVT and CDR2 SQSDAQ. CDR3 coding DNA: TGTGCCAGCAGCCCCTGGGGCAGGGTCATTAACACTGAAGCTTTCTTT. As protein: CASSPWGRVINTEAFF. The full variable domain, rest sourced from reference TRBV7-4 and TRBJ1-1, is GAGVSQSPRYKVAKRGRDVALRCDSISGHVTLYWYRQTLGQGSEVLTYSQSDAQRDKSGRPSGRFSAERPERSVSTLKIQRTEQGDSAVYLCASSPWGRVINTEAFFGQGTRLTVV.

This clonotype was recorded a few times. The chain is built from TRBV6-2 or TRBV6-3 and TRBJ2-5; D tentatively reads TRBD1 or TRBD2 (5 bases each). The V end lost 6 bases, the J end lost 14 bases, and 28 bases lay between the germline ends. The CDR3 sequence is 15 residues long. Germline CDR1 and CDR2: MNHEY and SVGEGT. CDR3 bases: TGTGCCAGCAGAACCGGGACCCACGCTGTGGGTCGGGATTACTTC. This sequence encodes CASRTGTHAVGRDYF.

The V gene is TRBV6-2 or TRBV6-3, the J gene TRBJ2-3, with D unclear. Germline CDR1 is MNHEY and CDR2 is SVGEGT. Trimming removed 2 bases at V and 4 bases at J, with 4 bases between. This CDR3 has 12 amino acids. This CDR3 is CASSYHADTQYF. The CDR3 coding sequence is TGTGCCAGCAGTTACCACGCAGATACGCAGTATTTT.

The chain couples TRBV4-1 to TRBJ2-3; D is uncertain. Germline V gene lookup returns CDR1 MGHRA and CDR2 YSYEKL. Trimming pared 4 bases from V and 4 bases from J, leaving 15 bases between. The CDR3 sequence is 15 residues long. CDR3 sequence: CASSPGFSLADTQYF. Here the CDR3 DNA reads TGCGCCAGCAGCCCAGGATTCAGCTTAGCAGATACGCAGTATTTT.

The chain has TRBV7-6 and TRBJ2-1, with 9 bases fitting TRBD1. Unmatched junction bases numbered 4, after V lost 1 base and J lost 3 bases. The CDR3 spans 16 residues. CDR1 and CDR2 from the germline V gene are SGHVS and FNYEAQ. CDR3 sequence reads: CASSLVGTGNYNEQFF. As DNA, the CDR3 is TGTGCCAGCAGCTTAGTGGGGACAGGGAACTACAATGAGCAGTTCTTC.

In this sample, this clonotype turned up many times. The chain links TRBV6-2 or TRBV6-3 to TRBJ2-2, with TRBD1 matching 7 bases. The CDR3 loop spans 16 amino acids. V shed 7 bases and J 2 bases; nucleotides not matched to a gene: 10. In germline, CDR1 is MNHEY, CDR2 SVGEGT. The CDR3 region is CASTQQGQLNTGELFF. CDR3 in DNA: TGTGCCAGCACCCAGCAGGGACAGCTAAACACCGGGGAGCTGTTTTTT.

The chain employs TRBV28 and TRBJ2-7, with TRBD1 matching 7 bases. This CDR3 has 17 residues. V lost 5 bases to trimming and J lost 2 bases; unmatched junction nucleotides: 15. The germline CDR1 and CDR2 sequences are MDHEN and SYDVKM. The CDR3 spells CASSLSLVGTEPYEQYF. DNA for the CDR3: TGTGCCAGCAGTCTATCCCTGGTAGGGACAGAGCCCTACGAGCAGTACTTC.

The chain combines TRBV6-5 with TRBJ2-3, with 7 bases aligning to TRBD1. The germline V gene has CDR1 MNHEY and CDR2 SVGAGI. J lost 9 bases, V lost 4 bases, and 4 bases had no gene match. The CDR3 runs 12 residues. CDR3 in amino acids: CASSSGQWTQYF. In DNA, the CDR3 is TGTGCCAGCAGTTCGGGACAGTGGACGCAGTATTTT.

In its sample, this clonotype was seen a few times. This chain uses TRBV7-9 with TRBJ1-1; 12 positions agree with TRBD1. The CDR3 sequence is 17 residues long. J gave up 0 bases and V 4 bases, and 6 bases lay outside the gene matches. Germline CDR1 is SEHNR and CDR2 is FQNEAQ (reference sequence). Here the CDR3 reads CASSSRDRGRVNTEAFF. The CDR3 DNA reads as TGTGCCAGCAGCTCCCGGGACAGGGGGCGGGTGAACACTGAAGCTTTCTTT.

This clonotype came up many times. The chain has TRBV20-1 and TRBJ2-7, with D unresolved. Trimming stripped 5 bases from V and 2 bases from J, with 16 bases between. CDR3 length equals 14 residues. In germline, CDR1 is DFQATT, CDR2 SNEGSKA (reference sequence). CDR3 protein: CSAPGQLGTYEQYF. The CDR3 DNA reads as TGCAGTGCTCCCGGCCAGCTGGGGACCTACGAGCAGTACTTC.

The V and J genes are TRBV14 and TRBJ1-4; 9 bases align to TRBD1. The V and J ends lost 6 bases and 11 bases, in that order; junction bases with no gene match: 7. CDR1 and CDR2 from the germline V gene are SGHDN and FVKESK. There are 13 residues in the CDR3. CDR3 DNA: TGTGCCAGCAGACTAACAGGGGGCGAGAAACTGTTTTTT. It is translated as CASRLTGGEKLFF.

This clonotype appeared a few times. The chain carries TRBV4-2 and TRBJ2-1; D ambiguous. Germline V gene data show CDR1 as LGHNA and CDR2 as YNFKEQ. This CDR3 comprises 15 residues. Trimming removed 0 bases from V and 8 bases from J, with 14 bases in between. In nucleotides, the CDR3 is TGTGCCAGCAGCCAAGATCGCGGAAGTAAAGATGAGCAGTTCTTC. Protein product: CASSQDRGSKDEQFF.

The table lists this clonotype with many counts. The chain recombines TRBV9 with TRBJ1-2; D gene uncertain. Trimming took off 3 bases at V and 5 bases at J, with 23 bases between the two ends. Germline CDR1 is SGDLS and CDR2 is YYNGEE. The CDR3 extends over 17 amino acids. CDR3 sequence (DNA): TGTGCCAGCAGCGGAACTCTCTCCCGAGACCCGGGGTATGGCTACACCTTC. Its protein is CASSGTLSRDPGYGYTF. Full variable domain (outside the CDR3, taken from reference TRBV9 and TRBJ1-2): DSGVTQTPKHLITATGQRVTLRCSPRSGDLSVYWYQQSLDQGLQFLIQYYNGEERAKGNILERFSAQQFPDLHSELNLSSLELGDSALYFCASSGTLSRDPGYGYTFGSGTRLTVV.

This clonotype was seen many times. The rearrangement links TRBV6-2 or TRBV6-3 to TRBJ2-7; maybe TRBD1 (5 bases). The CDR3 is made up of 12 amino acids. The germline gives CDR1 MNHEY, CDR2 SVGEGT. Trimming removed 6 bases from V and 3 bases from J, with 9 bases in between. The DNA for the CDR3 is TGTGCCAGCAGGCGGCAGGGCTACGAGCAGTACTTC. This encodes CASRRQGYEQYF.